Given below is one T cell receptor (beta chain) in context. The target of this receptor is not known. Nothing much larger sits one base from this clone, and base qualities are not available. The sample belongs to a study of immune cell composition in non-small cell lung cancer (dated by TCRdb to between 2016 and 2019). Regarding the study in general: Histologic subtype was assigned using H&E plus p63, CK5, Napsin A and TTF-1 immunohistochemistry, mainly lung adenocarcinoma or squamous cell carcinoma. Using Adaptive Biotechnologies, the researchers ran TCR-beta sequencing on approximately 37 paired NSCLC tumour and non-adjacent lung specimens, along with around 25 tumour-only specimens. Supplementary cohort #1, 10 to 11 lung adenocarcinoma cases, had paired tumour/lung TCR-beta sequencing and TIL populations generated to assess tumour reactivity. A handful of tumour specimens that had TCR-beta data belonged to rare histological subtypes and were left out of the subtype comparisons. Overall results and qualifications from the work: Only 10 cases were included in the reactivity cohort, and sequence sharing between tumour-reactive clones and the dominant in vivo tumour-associated clones was not shown. Nearly half of NSCLC cases had tumour-associated clones >0.5%, with 75% to 80% of squamous carcinomas showing such clones compared with 30% to 35% of adenocarcinomas. Across fewer than 13 adenocarcinoma cases, the maximal tumour-associated clone frequency showed a strong correlation with TIL tumour reactivity, but overall clonality showed no such correlation. Smoking pack-years did not significantly correlate with tumour TCR-beta clonality. Significantly higher Top 10 clone scores and productive clonality were observed in lung squamous cell carcinoma than in lung adenocarcinoma tumours.

A two-step multiplex PCR amplified TCR-beta CDR3 regions from genomic DNA, and the second step of the PCR added Illumina-compatible adaptors. TCR-beta immunosequencing was carried out on an Illumina platform through the commercial immunoSEQ service. In the authors' own workflow: Repertoires were summarised as Top 10 Clones, the percentage of T-cell templates from the ten most frequent sequences, and productive clonality. Values of productive clonality ranged from 0 to 1, with a monoclonal population indicated by a value of 1. Tumour-associated clones were defined as sequences comprising at least 0.1% of tumour T-cell templates but absent from matched non-adjacent lung, identified via log10 scatter plots. Student's t-tests were used for two-group comparisons, ANOVA was used for stages, and linear regression was used for relationships, with analyses conducted in GraphPad Prism7 and R. This is the immuneACCESS table as TCRdb keeps it, with only in-frame sequences that have V and J called. A part of the clones is gone; compared with another copy, unresolved V genes explain less than half, and the rest is unexplained. V, J and clone size derive from that table, while D and trimming were established from the DNA sequence. This sample comprises 2,500 to 3,500 clones, 75% of them detected only once. Roughly an eighth of the sample comes from the top ten.

Genomic DNA was extracted with the QIAamp DNA kit from frozen aliquots of unsorted single-cell suspensions. The tumour samples consisted of surgically resected non-small cell lung cancer tissue. Tissues were received within 2 hours of resection and were immediately processed into single-cell suspensions. Tissue was broken up mechanically, digested enzymatically with DNase I, collagenase I and hyaluronidase for around 30 minutes at 37 degrees C, and then filtered and RBC-lysed. The sequencing input was lung tumor tissue. The TCR comes from a human donor with non-small cell lung cancer.

CDR3 region: CASSLGATGQGAGGYTF. The DNA is TGTGCCAGCAGCTTAGGGGCTACGGGACAGGGGGCCGGCGGCTACACCTTC. Recombination connected TRBV7-3 to TRBJ1-2; 12 central bases correspond to TRBD1. Taken from the germline V gene, the CDR1 and CDR2 loops are SGHTA and FQGTGA. The CDR3 numbers 17 residues from cysteine through phenylalanine. Only the CDR3 portion is preserved as DNA: 51 bases, with reading frame beginning at the first base. Trimming removed 2 bases from V and 8 bases from J; the gene matches leave 12 bases unexplained.